A single sample is the source of the 20 T cell receptor beta chains below, sequenced in a study of blood T cell repertoires in COVID-19. Generated by immunoSEQ multiplex PCR, the TCRdb table keeps only in-frame clones and is missing some. The sample consists of a few hundred thousand clones, about four fifths of them appearing once. Specimen: peripheral blood. The receptors come from a man older than 75 with acute or convalescent COVID-19.

The chain has TRBV12-3 or TRBV12-4 and TRBJ1-1; D is possibly TRBD1 (5 bases). This CDR3 contains 12 residues. Trimming took off 2 bases at V and 7 bases at J, with 8 bases between the two ends. CDR3: CASSLRTFEAFF. As DNA, the CDR3 is TGTGCCAGCAGTTTAAGGACATTTGAAGCTTTCTTT.

This clone was seen only a few times. The gene calls are TRBV5-8 and TRBJ1-5; D perhaps matches TRBD1 (6 bases). With 0 bases removed from V and 5 bases from J, the gap between germline ends came to 12 bases. Germline V lookup: CDR1 SGHTS, CDR2 YDEGEE. The CDR3 sequence is 15 residues long. The CDR3 region is CASSLVGAGDQPQHF. The CDR3 nucleotides read TGTGCCAGCAGCTTGGTGGGGGCAGGGGATCAGCCCCAGCATTTT. Full variable domain (rest looked up from reference TRBV5-8 and TRBJ1-5): EAGVTQSPTHLIKTRGQQATLRCSPISGHTSVYWYQQALGLGLQFLLWYDEGEERNRGNFPPRFSGRQFPNYSSELNVNALELEDSALYLCASSLVGAGDQPQHFGDGTRLSIL.

The chain employs TRBV27 and TRBJ2-5; 9 bases align to TRBD2. The junction had 15 bases not matched to a gene; V was cut back by 5 bases and J by 5 bases. The CDR3 has 17 amino acids. Per germline, CDR1 MNHEY and CDR2 SMNVEV (reference sequence). CDR3 loop: CASSPSGSGRNWETQYF. As DNA, the CDR3 is TGTGCCAGCAGTCCCTCAGGTAGCGGGAGAAATTGGGAGACCCAGTACTTC.

This sequence joins TRBV19 and TRBJ1-2, with D unresolved. CDR1 and CDR2 from the germline V gene are LNHDA and SQIVND (reference sequence). Trimming pared 0 bases from V and 4 bases from J, leaving 12 bases between. The length of the CDR3 is 15 residues. The CDR3 DNA reads TGTGCCAGTAGTATAGAGGCAGGTCCTGCCTATGGCTACACCTTC. Translating it yields CASSIEAGPAYGYTF.

V is TRBV18 and J is TRBJ2-3, with 8 bases matching TRBD2. V was clipped by 3 bases and J by 5 bases; unmatched bases: 13. The CDR3 has 17 residues. The germline gives CDR1 KGHSH, CDR2 LQKENI. This CDR3 is CASSPARGTSGGDTQYF. CDR3 sequence (DNA): TGTGCCAGCTCACCGGCGCGGGGAACTAGCGGAGGAGATACGCAGTATTTT.

V is TRBV5-1 and J is TRBJ2-3; TRBD2 is a possible D gene (6 bases). V lost 3 bases and J lost 5, with 16 bases in between. The length of the CDR3 is 15 residues. Germline V gene sequence: CDR1 SGHRS, CDR2 YFSETQ. The CDR3 nucleotides read TGCGCCAGCAGCTGGCGGGACCCAGGTGGAGATACGCAGTATTTT. It is translated as CASSWRDPGGDTQYF.

This clone showed up just once. The rearrangement links TRBV14 to TRBJ1-2; D unclear. The CDR3 runs 15 residues. The germline CDR1 and CDR2 sequences are SGHDN and FVKESK. The germline V and J ends were trimmed by 2 bases and 0 bases, with 10 bases remaining between them. The CDR3 nucleotides are TGTGCCAGCAGCCAATCGGGGAGGGCTAACTATGGCTACACCTTC. This codes for CASSQSGRANYGYTF.

V gene TRBV24-1 combines with J gene TRBJ2-7; 8 nucleotides agree with TRBD1. The trim removed 9 bases at V and 5 bases at J, leaving 8 bases unmatched. Germline-derived CDR1 and CDR2 are KGHDR and SFDVKD. CDR3 length equals 13 residues. CDR3 DNA: TGTGCCACCTCCCGGGCAGGGGGCGACGAGCAGTACTTC. It yields the protein CATSRAGGDEQYF.

This clone has a handful of counts. The chain combines TRBV4-1 with TRBJ1-4, with 8 bases aligning to TRBD1. Looked up from germline, CDR1 is MGHRA and CDR2 is YSYEKL. After removal of 4 bases from V and 8 bases from J, the junction contained 3 bases not matched to a gene. The CDR3 spans 13 residues. The CDR3 DNA sequence: TGCGCCAGCAGCCCCAGGACAGGGGAAAAACTGTTTTTT. Amino acids: CASSPRTGEKLFF.

A few counts support this clone. The V and J genes are TRBV18 and TRBJ2-1; 9 bases are shared with TRBD1. CDR1 and CDR2 (germline): KGHSH, LQKENI. V shed 3 bases and J 0 bases; nucleotides not matched to a gene: 6. There are 17 residues in the CDR3. In DNA, the CDR3 is TGTGCCAGCTCACCCGGGACAGGGAGCAGCTCCTACAATGAGCAGTTCTTC. This sequence encodes CASSPGTGSSSYNEQFF.

V and J are TRBV3-1 (or the pseudogene TRBV3-2) and TRBJ1-3; D is perhaps TRBD1 (6 bases). The CDR3 runs to 15 residues. Trimming cost V 2 bases and J 3 bases, with 11 bases left between them. Germline loops: CDR1 LGHDT, CDR2 YNNKEL (reference sequence). The CDR3 DNA reads TGTGCCAGCAGCCAAATGGCAGGGGTTGGAAACACCATATATTTT. Residues: CASSQMAGVGNTIYF.

The chain has TRBV6-6 and TRBJ2-3; TRBD2 matches at 13 bases. The CDR3 is made up of 19 amino acids. Germline loops: CDR1 MNHNY, CDR2 SVGAGI (reference sequence). V shed 5 bases and J 0 bases; nucleotides not matched to a gene: 11. The CDR3 reads CASSRRTSGRAASTDTQYF. The CDR3 DNA sequence: TGTGCCAGCAGTCGACGGACTAGCGGGAGAGCTGCGAGCACAGATACGCAGTATTTT.

CDR3 in amino acids: CASRGLGQRQETQYF. The CDR3 DNA is TGTGCCAGCAGGGGGCTTGGACAGCGACAAGAGACCCAGTACTTC. This chain links TRBV27 with TRBJ2-5; TRBD1 is a possible D gene (6 bases). The germline V gene encodes CDR1 MNHEY and CDR2 SMNVEV (reference sequence). The CDR3 runs to 15 residues. V was cut by 6 bases and J by 2 bases, with 16 bases left in between.

The V and J genes are TRBV29-1 and TRBJ1-1; a weak D match, TRBD1 (5 bases). This CDR3 contains 14 residues. Germline V CDR1 and CDR2: SQVTM, ANQGSEA. Trimming cost V 4 bases and J 5 bases, with 17 bases left between them. Written as DNA, the CDR3 is TGCAGCGTTGTACAGGTATGGGGTAGAACTGAAGCTTTCTTT. Translated: CSVVQVWGRTEAFF.

This clone was seen only a few times. The chain uses TRBV9 and TRBJ2-3; 12 bases align to TRBD2. The CDR3 runs 20 residues. V dropped 4 bases and J dropped 2; count of bases not matched to a gene: 17. The germline V gene encodes CDR1 SGDLS and CDR2 YYNGEE. DNA for the CDR3: TGTGCCAGCAGCACCAACCCCGGACTAGCGGGATCCTCCCCCACAGATACGCAGTATTTT. Translation: CASSTNPGLAGSSPTDTQYF.

The chain joins TRBV30 to TRBJ1-1; 9 bases are a match to TRBD1. This CDR3 is 14 amino acids long. Germline V gives CDR1 GTSNPN, CDR2 SVGIG (reference sequence). With 4 bases clipped from V and 6 bases from J, the junction kept 9 bases outside the gene matches. This chain's CDR3 is CAWTYGQGWSEAFF. DNA of the CDR3: TGTGCCTGGACTTACGGACAGGGGTGGTCTGAAGCTTTCTTT.

The chain joins TRBV6-5 to TRBJ1-2; 11 nucleotides match TRBD1. The CDR3 runs 16 residues. Trimming cost V 4 bases and J 4 bases; bases outside gene matches: 8. Germline CDR1 MNHEY, CDR2 SVGAGI. CDR3 in amino acids: CASSLDRGRFGYGYTF. CDR3 bases: TGTGCCAGCAGTTTGGACAGGGGGCGTTTTGGCTATGGCTACACCTTC.

V gene TRBV11-3 combines with J gene TRBJ2-2; 7 nucleotides align to TRBD2. CDR3 length: 14 residues. Germline lookup yields CDR1 SGHNT and CDR2 YENEEA. Germline trimming cut 5 bases from V and 4 bases from J; bases unmatched to any gene: 4. The CDR3 spells CASSPGLSTGELFF. The CDR3 DNA is TGTGCCAGCAGCCCGGGACTATCCACCGGGGAGCTGTTTTTT.

The V and J genes are TRBV29-1 and TRBJ2-3, with 10 bases fitting TRBD1. The ends lost 3 bases at V and 0 bases at J; junction bases unmatched: 9. Germline V CDR1 and CDR2: SQVTM, ANQGSEA. The CDR3 contains 17 residues. The CDR3 DNA reads TGCAGCGTTGATTCGAGGACAGGGGGGCTTAGCACAGATACGCAGTATTTT. Translation: CSVDSRTGGLSTDTQYF.

This clone was seen just once. This chain links TRBV5-4 with TRBJ1-4; possibly TRBD1 for D (5 bases). Germline-derived CDR1 and CDR2 are SGHNT and YYREEE (reference sequence). The CDR3 has 20 residues. Trimming took off 1 base at V and 4 bases at J, with 26 bases between the two ends. The CDR3 spells CASSLKRGGTEFGDNEKLFF. Written as DNA, the CDR3 is TGTGCCAGCAGCTTGAAGCGCGGCGGGACGGAGTTCGGAGATAATGAAAAACTGTTTTTT.